The 13 T cell receptor beta chains in this list originate from one sample, sequenced in a study of T cell responses to AZD1222 COVID-19 vaccine. The repertoire was sequenced with immunoSEQ multiplex PCR; TCRdb's copy has only in-frame clones and lacks some. Seen here are 180,000 or so clones, 90% to 95% observed once, and the top ten hold over 1.5%. The source was peripheral blood, collected 28 days after the second AZD1222 dose. The receptors stem from an adult who received the AZD1222 COVID-19 vaccine.

V is TRBV7-6 and J is TRBJ1-2; 11 bases are shared with TRBD1. The CDR3 has 17 residues. Germline-derived CDR1 and CDR2 are SGHVS and FNYEAQ. Losses at the gene ends were 0 bases for V and 4 bases for J; bases not matched to a gene: 7. DNA for the CDR3: TGTGCCAGCAGCTTAGCGCTGGGACAGGGGGGGTTCTATGGCTACACCTTC. Translating gives CASSLALGQGGFYGYTF.

The chain joins TRBV28 to TRBJ2-7, with 10 bases identical to TRBD1. Germline-derived CDR1 and CDR2 are MDHEN and SYDVKM. Germline trimming cut 6 bases from V and 0 bases from J; bases unmatched to any gene: 2. The CDR3 is 14 amino acids. CDR3 nucleotides: TGTGCCAGCAGAGGACAGGGGGGCTCCTACGAGCAGTACTTC. Amino acids: CASRGQGGSYEQYF. Full variable domain (remainder filled in from reference TRBV28 and TRBJ2-7): DVKVTQSSRYLVKRTGEKVFLECVQDMDHENMFWYRQDPGLGLRLIYFSYDVKMKEKGDIPEGYSVSREKKERFSLILESASTNQTSMYLCASRGQGGSYEQYFGPGTRLTVT.

The chain joins TRBV6-4 to TRBJ2-1; 10 bases match TRBD2. V dropped 3 bases and J dropped 6; count of bases not matched to a gene: 2. The CDR3 runs 14 residues. The germline V gene has CDR1 MRHNA and CDR2 SNTAGT. The CDR3 coding sequence is TGTGCCAGCAGTGAACTAGCGGGGTTCAATGAGCAGTTCTTC. Translation: CASSELAGFNEQFF.

The V and J genes are TRBV27 and TRBJ2-7; 10 bases line up with TRBD2. The CDR3 is 16 amino acids. V lost 5 bases to trimming and J lost 1 base; unmatched junction nucleotides: 8. Germline loops: CDR1 MNHEY, CDR2 SMNVEV (reference sequence). CDR3 sequence reads: CASSAPSGRGSYEQYF. DNA of the CDR3: TGTGCCAGCAGTGCCCCTAGCGGGAGAGGTTCCTACGAGCAGTACTTC.

The V and J genes are TRBV7-9 and TRBJ2-2, with D possibly TRBD2 on 5 matching bases. Germline V gene data show CDR1 as SEHNR and CDR2 as FQNEAQ (reference sequence). The length of the CDR3 is 16 residues. Trimming removed 7 bases from V and 8 bases from J, with 23 bases in between. CDR3 DNA sequence: TGTGCCAGCACCCATTCCGGCAGAGCGGTAACTGGGGAGCTGTTTTTT. Translation gives CASTHSGRAVTGELFF.

The chain joins TRBV7-3 to TRBJ2-1; the match to TRBD2 covers 8 bases. V gave up 3 bases and J gave up 7 bases; unmatched junction bases: 5. The CDR3 spans 14 residues. Germline assignment: CDR1 SGHTA and CDR2 FQGTGA. The CDR3 coding sequence is TGTGCCAGCAGCTTCTCCGGGAGGGGGAATGAGCAGTTCTTC. Encoded protein: CASSFSGRGNEQFF.

The CDR3 region has the DNA TGTGCCAGCTCACCCCGGGGAGCATTGGCAGGGGACACAGATACGCAGTATTTT. Translation gives CASSPRGALAGDTDTQYF. The genes are TRBV18 and TRBJ2-3; possible D gene TRBD1, 6 bases. The CDR3 is 18 residues long. V was pared by 3 bases and J by 2 bases, with 21 bases between. Germline V gene data show CDR1 as KGHSH and CDR2 as LQKENI.

The chain is built from TRBV6-1 and TRBJ1-2, with no clear D. Trimming took off 0 bases at V and 6 bases at J, with 11 bases between the two ends. Germline V lookup: CDR1 MNHNS, CDR2 SASEGT. This CDR3 contains 14 residues. CDR3 nucleotide sequence: TGTGCCAGCAGTGAAGCCAGGATAGTGGATGGCTACACCTTC. Protein product: CASSEARIVDGYTF.

The chain uses TRBV27 and TRBJ2-3; unclear D gene. Per germline, CDR1 MNHEY and CDR2 SMNVEV (reference sequence). Trimming stripped 2 bases from V and 2 bases from J, with 8 bases between. The CDR3 has 14 residues. Here the CDR3 reads CASSLQRVTDTQYF. The DNA for the CDR3 is TGTGCCAGCAGTTTACAGCGAGTCACAGATACGCAGTATTTT.

This chain connects TRBV5-6 to TRBJ1-5, with no clear D. The CDR3 runs 14 residues. Trimming took off 2 bases at V and 8 bases at J, with 14 bases between the two ends. Germline V gene lookup returns CDR1 SGHDT and CDR2 YYEEEE. The CDR3 DNA sequence: TGTGCCAGCAGCTTCAAGGGTATAGCCAAGCCCCAGCATTTT. This codes for CASSFKGIAKPQHF.

The DNA of the CDR3 is TGTGCCAGCAGCTTACCCAGCAGGACCTACGAGCAGTACTTC. This codes for CASSLPSRTYEQYF. The genes are TRBV11-2 and TRBJ2-7; D gene unclear. The CDR3 sequence is 14 residues long. The V gene's germline CDR1 is SGHAT and CDR2 FQNNGV. The V gene lost 2 bases and the J gene lost 2 bases, with 10 bases spanning the gap.

The V and J genes are TRBV18 and TRBJ1-3; 7 bases are a match to TRBD1. This CDR3 is 14 amino acids long. V dropped 5 bases and J dropped 3; count of bases not matched to a gene: 4. Germline loops: CDR1 KGHSH, CDR2 LQKENI. This chain's CDR3 is CASSADRVGNTIYF. The DNA of the CDR3 is TGTGCCAGCTCAGCCGACAGGGTTGGAAACACCATATATTTT.

This rearrangement joins TRBV10-3 to TRBJ2-3; D not certain. Trimming shortened V by 6 bases and J by 2 bases, and 18 bases separated the two germline ends. Germline-derived CDR1 and CDR2 are ENHRY and SYGVKD. The CDR3 sequence is 16 residues long. CDR3 residues: CAISNPPATNTDTQYF. In DNA form, the CDR3 reads TGTGCCATCAGCAATCCACCCGCCACTAACACAGATACGCAGTATTTT.